The next 11 T cell receptor beta chains were all read from a single sample in a study of blood T cells in healthy people across ages. Alongside a J-beta primer mix, a sample-barcoded 5' primer served in a second PCR lasting about 7 to 12 cycles. TCRdb reanalysed the 5' RACE reads using MiXCR and keeps one entry per CDR3 protein. The sample has approximately 1.5 million distinct CDR3 sequences; around 35% are singletons. The sequencing input was blood. These receptors were collected from a woman in her 30s in good health.

The rearrangement joins TRBV6-5 to TRBJ2-3; TRBD2 matches 12 bases. This CDR3 comprises 16 residues. Germline CDR1 and CDR2: MNHEY and SVGAGI. V trimming: 6 bases; J trimming: 4 bases; junction bases outside the gene matches: 8. The CDR3 region has the DNA TGTGCCAGCAGACCTCTAGCGGGGGGGCGCGCAGATACGCAGTATTTT. Amino acids: CASRPLAGGRADTQYF.

This chain links TRBV10-3 with TRBJ1-2; D call uncertain. Deletions cut 10 bases from V and 4 bases from J, with 16 bases between. The CDR3 has 13 residues. In germline, CDR1 is ENHRY, CDR2 SYGVKD. DNA for the CDR3: TGTGCCAGCACCGGGATAGTTCCCTATGGCTACACCTTC. It specifies CASTGIVPYGYTF.

V and J are TRBV3-1 and TRBJ2-2; D gene unclear. The V gene lost 3 bases and the J gene lost 6 bases, with 11 bases spanning the gap. The CDR3 loop spans 14 amino acids. CDR1 LGHDT and CDR2 YNNKEL come from the germline V gene (reference sequence). The CDR3 reads CASSHRTVPGELFF. The CDR3 DNA sequence: TGTGCCAGCAGCCATAGAACGGTTCCCGGGGAGCTGTTTTTT.

The chain carries TRBV7-3 and TRBJ2-1; TRBD2 matches 9 bases. Trimming cost V 5 bases and J 6 bases; bases outside gene matches: 14. CDR1 SGHTA and CDR2 FQGTGA come from the germline V gene. CDR3 length: 17 amino acids. The DNA of the CDR3 is TGTGCCAGCAGCGCCGCCCCGGGACTAGCTTGGTCCAATGAGCAGTTCTTC. Amino acids: CASSAAPGLAWSNEQFF.

This clonotype was recorded once. J is TRBJ1-6 and V is TRBV5-5; D is undetermined. Germline-derived CDR1 and CDR2 are SGHKS and YYEKEE (reference sequence). The CDR3 consists of 15 residues. In nucleotides, the CDR3 is TGTACCAACAGCCTGTTGCTTGACACAAATTCACCCCTCCACTTT. It codes for CTNSLLLDTNSPLHF.

This clonotype occurred many times. The J gene is TRBJ2-7, the V gene TRBV29-1; D is unclear. The length of the CDR3 is 13 residues. CDR1 is SQVTM, CDR2 ANQGSEA, per germline. Trimming cost V 4 bases and J 5 bases, with 15 bases left between them. CDR3 amino acids: CSVAGGDGHEQYF. The CDR3 nucleotides are TGCAGCGTTGCGGGCGGAGACGGGCACGAGCAGTACTTC.

V usage is TRBV20-1 and J usage is TRBJ2-7, with TRBD2 matching 7 bases. J gave up 9 bases and V 7 bases, and 18 bases lay outside the gene matches. The CDR3 has 14 amino acids. The V gene's germline CDR1 is DFQATT and CDR2 SNEGSKA (reference sequence). DNA of the CDR3: TGCAGTGTTACGAGCATGGGAGGGGTTGTCGGGCAGTACTTC. Its translation is CSVTSMGGVVGQYF.

This chain uses TRBV5-5 with TRBJ2-5; maybe TRBD1 (6 bases). There are 15 residues in the CDR3. Per germline, CDR1 SGHKS and CDR2 YYEKEE (reference sequence). Trimming stripped 4 bases from V and 1 base from J, with 14 bases between. The chain's CDR3 is CASSPGTKIQETQYF. The CDR3 region has the DNA TGTGCCAGCAGCCCCGGGACAAAAATCCAAGAGACCCAGTACTTC.

The chain uses TRBV7-6 and TRBJ2-5; D is possibly TRBD1 (6 bases). Germline assignment: CDR1 SGHVS and CDR2 FNYEAQ. V lost 5 bases to trimming and J lost 5 bases, with 18 bases between them. This CDR3 region has 15 residues. CDR3 nucleotides: TGTGCCAGCAGCCGGAGAAGTGGGGGCGACGAGACCCAGTACTTC. This gives the protein CASSRRSGGDETQYF. Filled out from reference TRBV7-6 and TRBJ2-5, the complete variable domain reads GAGVSQSPRYKVTKRGQDVALRCDPISGHVSLYWYRQALGQGPEFLTYFNYEAQQDKSGLPNDRFSAERPEGSISTLTIQRTEQRDSAMYRCASSRRSGGDETQYFGPGTRLLVL.

The chain couples TRBV3-1 to TRBJ2-3; no clear D gene. V shed 4 bases and J shed 6 bases, with 11 bases lying between them. The germline V gene has CDR1 LGHDT and CDR2 YNNKEL (reference sequence). The CDR3 consists of 13 residues. The CDR3 protein is CASSPETFDTQYF. The CDR3 DNA sequence: TGTGCCAGCAGCCCAGAGACGTTCGATACGCAGTATTTT.

This clonotype was picked up a small number of times. The chain has TRBV20-1 and TRBJ2-1; D ambiguous. V lost 6 bases and J 9 bases, leaving 9 bases between the germline ends. The CDR3 is made up of 10 amino acids. The germline V gene has CDR1 DFQATT and CDR2 SNEGSKA (reference sequence). CDR3 protein: CSANFAEQFF. The CDR3 region has the DNA TGCAGTGCCAATTTCGCTGAGCAGTTCTTC.